This T cell receptor beta chain emerged from a study of blood T cell repertoires in COVID-19 (dated by TCRdb to about 2020). As for the study more broadly: Samples covering the acute and convalescent phases of COVID-19 were provided by collaborators in the United States, Italy and Spain. The prospective study material was composed of cDNA or gDNA derived from T cells, B-cell-depleted T cells, or PBMCs. Deeply sampled blood TCRbeta repertoires from subjects exposed to, actively infected with, or recovered from COVID-19 were included in the dataset. The repertoires were released in a freely available public database meant as a resource for research on the immune response to SARS-CoV-2. Samples were obtained from the ongoing ImmuneRACE study (first 160 participants) and from over a thousand subjects provided by 6 global collaborators. A de-identified subject ID, COVID-19 status, age in years and sex were almost always included in the sample metadata. HLA class I and class II types, where available, came from metadata supplied by the sample provider rather than from assay-based typing. Study-wide conclusions, independent of this receptor: How much clinical and demographic metadata was included differed by source and by participant, and the metadata was provided uncurated.

As regards this clone: This clone's antigen is unknown. Nothing much larger sits one base from this clone, and base qualities are not available.

TCRbeta CDR3 regions were amplified from genomic DNA by means of the immunoSEQ Assay, a bias-controlled multiplex PCR. The paper's data handling went like this. Nucleated cell counts per sample were estimated from amplification of reference gene primers within the assay. Sequence reads were collapsed and filtered to measure the absolute abundance of every unique TCRbeta CDR3 rearrangement. Productive Simpson clonality was computed per sample as the square root of Simpson's diversity index over productive rearrangements. TCRdb holds this immuneACCESS table with in-frame rearrangements only. Some clones are missing; in checked studies, unresolved V genes explain under half, and the rest has no known cause. V and J calls and clone size are copied from that table; D and trimming were computed from the DNA. Recorded for this sample are approximately 480,000 clones; 75% to 90% of them occurred a single time. About 0.65% of the sample goes to the ten largest clones.

Enrolling through a virtual design, the prospective study's participants ranged in age from roughly 18 to 89 years and lived across roughly 23 United States geographic areas. Cohort assignment in the prospective study relied on participant-reported clinical history from a screening survey and a study questionnaire. Recovered participants in ImmuneRACE Cohort 3 were defined as having two consecutive negative NP/OP PCR tests, clearance from a healthcare professional, or resolution of symptoms. In the prospective study, whole blood, serum and a nasopharyngeal or oropharyngeal swab were collected from each participant by mobile phlebotomists. Participants in the prospective study had the option to provide additional blood draws and questionnaires over a 2-month period. Before DNA extraction, prospective study blood samples were shipped either frozen or at room temperature. Ends trimmed: V by 5 bases, J by 8 bases; bases unmatched to a gene: 5. For CDR1 and CDR2, the germline V gene lists MDHEN and SYDVKM. From its cysteine to its phenylalanine, the CDR3 spans 15 amino acids. The retained sequence is limited to the CDR3, 45 bases, with the frame set at the first base.

The specimen was PBMCs or T cells enriched from blood (not recorded which). This chain is built from TRBV28 and TRBJ1-6; 11 central bases correspond to TRBD1. This TCR derives from a woman aged 18-29 years who had recovered from COVID-19. The CDR3 region reads CASSVRDRGYSPLHF. The DNA reads as follows: TGTGCCAGCAGTGTCCGGGACAGGGGGTATTCACCCCTCCACTTT.